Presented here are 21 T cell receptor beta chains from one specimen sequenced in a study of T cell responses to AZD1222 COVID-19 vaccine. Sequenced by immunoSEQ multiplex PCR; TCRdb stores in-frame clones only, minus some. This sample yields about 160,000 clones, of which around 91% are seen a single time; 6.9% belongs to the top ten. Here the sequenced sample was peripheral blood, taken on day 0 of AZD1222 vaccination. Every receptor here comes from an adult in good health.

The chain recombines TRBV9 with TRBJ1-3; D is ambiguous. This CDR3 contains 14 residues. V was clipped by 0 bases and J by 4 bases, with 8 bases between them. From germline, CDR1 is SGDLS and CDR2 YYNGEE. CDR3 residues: CASSVEVTGNTIYF. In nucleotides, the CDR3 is TGTGCCAGCAGCGTAGAAGTTACGGGAAACACCATATATTTT.

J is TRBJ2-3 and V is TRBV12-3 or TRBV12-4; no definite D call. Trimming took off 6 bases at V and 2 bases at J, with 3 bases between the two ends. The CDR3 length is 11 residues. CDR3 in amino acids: CASRSTDTQYF. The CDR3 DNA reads TGTGCCAGCAGATCCACAGATACGCAGTATTTT.

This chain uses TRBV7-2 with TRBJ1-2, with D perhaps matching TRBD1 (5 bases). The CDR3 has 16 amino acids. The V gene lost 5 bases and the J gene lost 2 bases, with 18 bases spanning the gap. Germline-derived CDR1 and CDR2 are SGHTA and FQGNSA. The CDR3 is CASSPQVAGSNYGYTF. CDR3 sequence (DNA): TGTGCCAGCAGCCCCCAGGTAGCAGGGTCGAACTATGGCTACACCTTC.

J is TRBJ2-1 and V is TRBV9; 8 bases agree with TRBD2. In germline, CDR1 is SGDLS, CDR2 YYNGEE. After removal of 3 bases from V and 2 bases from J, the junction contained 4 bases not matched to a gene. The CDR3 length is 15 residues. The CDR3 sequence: CASSGGTRPYNEQFF. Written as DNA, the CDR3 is TGTGCCAGCAGCGGCGGGACTAGACCCTACAATGAGCAGTTCTTC. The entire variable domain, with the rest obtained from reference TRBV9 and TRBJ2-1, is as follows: DSGVTQTPKHLITATGQRVTLRCSPRSGDLSVYWYQQSLDQGLQFLIQYYNGEERAKGNILERFSAQQFPDLHSELNLSSLELGDSALYFCASSGGTRPYNEQFFGPGTRLTVL.

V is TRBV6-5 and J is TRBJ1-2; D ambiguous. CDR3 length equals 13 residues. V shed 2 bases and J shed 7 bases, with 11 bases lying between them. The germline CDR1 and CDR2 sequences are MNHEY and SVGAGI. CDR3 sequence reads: CASSYGRVVGYTF. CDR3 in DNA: TGTGCCAGCAGTTACGGGAGGGTGGTTGGCTACACCTTC.

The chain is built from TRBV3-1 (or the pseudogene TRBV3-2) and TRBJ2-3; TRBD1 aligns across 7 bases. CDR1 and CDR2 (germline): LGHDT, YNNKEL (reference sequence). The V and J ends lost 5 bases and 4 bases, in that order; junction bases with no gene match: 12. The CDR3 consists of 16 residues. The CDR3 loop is CASSAGTVALSDTQYF. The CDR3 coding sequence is TGTGCCAGCAGCGCCGGGACAGTCGCTTTGTCAGATACGCAGTATTTT.

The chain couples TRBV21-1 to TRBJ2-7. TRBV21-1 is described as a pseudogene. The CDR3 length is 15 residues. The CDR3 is CASSKAYTSSYEQYV. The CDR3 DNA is TGTGCCAGCAGCAAAGCCTACACAAGCTCCTACGAGCAGTACGTC.

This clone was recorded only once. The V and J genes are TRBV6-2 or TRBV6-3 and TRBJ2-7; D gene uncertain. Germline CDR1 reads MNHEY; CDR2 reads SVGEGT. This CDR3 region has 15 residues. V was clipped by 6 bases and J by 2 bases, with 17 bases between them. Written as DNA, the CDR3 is TGTGCCAGCAGCCACGGCTCCGGGCCCGCCTACGAGCAGTACTTC. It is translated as CASSHGSGPAYEQYF.

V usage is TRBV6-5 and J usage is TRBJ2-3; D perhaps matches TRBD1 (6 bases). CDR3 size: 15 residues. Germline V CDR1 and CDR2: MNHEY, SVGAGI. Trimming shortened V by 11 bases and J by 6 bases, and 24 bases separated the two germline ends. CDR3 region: CAGSQGTLFGDTQYF. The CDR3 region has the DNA TGTGCCGGGAGTCAGGGGACACTCTTCGGGGATACGCAGTATTTT.

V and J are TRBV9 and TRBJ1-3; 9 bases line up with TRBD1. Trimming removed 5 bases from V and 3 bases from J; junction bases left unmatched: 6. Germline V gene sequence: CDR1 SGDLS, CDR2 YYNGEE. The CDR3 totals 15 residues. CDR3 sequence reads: CASSFTGGGGNTIYF. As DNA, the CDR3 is TGTGCCAGCAGTTTTACAGGGGGCGGTGGAAACACCATATATTTT.

CDR3 bases: TGTGCCAGCAGCTTAGGGTACGGACGGAAGAACACTGAAGCTTTCTTT. The encoded protein is CASSLGYGRKNTEAFF. The J gene is TRBJ1-1, the V gene TRBV7-9; D gene uncertain. The V and J ends lost 1 base and 1 base respectively, with 13 bases between them. Germline CDR1 reads SEHNR; CDR2 reads FQNEAQ (reference sequence). There are 16 residues in the CDR3.

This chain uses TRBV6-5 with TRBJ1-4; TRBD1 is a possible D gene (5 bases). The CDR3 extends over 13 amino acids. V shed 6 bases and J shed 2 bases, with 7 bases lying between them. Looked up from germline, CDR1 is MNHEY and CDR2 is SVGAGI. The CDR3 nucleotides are TGTGCCAGCAGGGGGCATACTAATGAAAAACTGTTTTTT. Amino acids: CASRGHTNEKLFF.

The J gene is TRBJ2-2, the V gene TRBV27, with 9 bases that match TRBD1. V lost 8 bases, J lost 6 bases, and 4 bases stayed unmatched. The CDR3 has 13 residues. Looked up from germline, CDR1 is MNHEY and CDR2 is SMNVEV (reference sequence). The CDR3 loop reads CASRTGGSGELFF. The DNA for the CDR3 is TGTGCCAGCCGTACAGGGGGCTCCGGGGAGCTGTTTTTT.

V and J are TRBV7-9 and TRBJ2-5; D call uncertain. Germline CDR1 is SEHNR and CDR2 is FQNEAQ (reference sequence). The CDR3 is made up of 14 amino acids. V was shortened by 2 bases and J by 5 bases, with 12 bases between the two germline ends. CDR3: CASSLNGLRETQYF. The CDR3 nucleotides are TGTGCCAGCAGCTTAAATGGGCTTCGGGAGACCCAGTACTTC.

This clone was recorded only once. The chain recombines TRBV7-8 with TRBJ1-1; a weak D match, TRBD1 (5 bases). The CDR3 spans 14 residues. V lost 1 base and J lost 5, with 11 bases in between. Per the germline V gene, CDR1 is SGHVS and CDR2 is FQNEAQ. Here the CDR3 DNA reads TGTGCCAGCAGCTTAGTAGGGGTTCGGACTGAAGCTTTCTTT. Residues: CASSLVGVRTEAFF.

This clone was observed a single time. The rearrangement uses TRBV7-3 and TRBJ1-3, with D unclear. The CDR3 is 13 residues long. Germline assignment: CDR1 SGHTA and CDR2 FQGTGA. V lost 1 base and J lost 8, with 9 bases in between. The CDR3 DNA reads TGTGCCAGCAGCTTAATGCGTGGGGACACCATATATTTT. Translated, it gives CASSLMRGDTIYF.

The CDR3: CASSEGQAYNSPLHF. CDR3 DNA sequence: TGTGCCAGCAGTGAGGGACAGGCCTATAATTCACCCCTCCACTTT. The chain combines TRBV6-1 with TRBJ1-6; TRBD1 matches 8 bases. The CDR3 contains 15 residues. Germline V gene lookup returns CDR1 MNHNS and CDR2 SASEGT. J lost 2 bases, V lost 3 bases, and 0 bases had no gene match.

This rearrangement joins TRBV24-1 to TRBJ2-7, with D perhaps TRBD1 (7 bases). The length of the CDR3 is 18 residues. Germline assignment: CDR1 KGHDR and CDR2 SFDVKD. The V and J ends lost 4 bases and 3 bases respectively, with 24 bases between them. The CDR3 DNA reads TGTGCCACCAGTGAGGTACCCCTTCGCGGGACAGCCGACTACGAGCAGTACGTC. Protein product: CATSEVPLRGTADYEQYV.

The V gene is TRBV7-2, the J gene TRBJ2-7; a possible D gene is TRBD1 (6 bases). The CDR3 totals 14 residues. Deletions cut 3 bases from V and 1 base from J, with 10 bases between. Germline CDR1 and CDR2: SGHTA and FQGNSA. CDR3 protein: CASSFRDTSYEQYF. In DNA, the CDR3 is TGTGCCAGCAGCTTCCGGGACACTTCCTACGAGCAGTACTTC. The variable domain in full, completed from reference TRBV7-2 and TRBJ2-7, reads GAGVSQSPSNKVTEKGKDVELRCDPISGHTALYWYRQSLGQGLEFLIYFQGNSAPDKSGLPSDRFSAERTGGSVSTLTIQRTQQEDSAVYLCASSFRDTSYEQYFGPGTRLTVT.

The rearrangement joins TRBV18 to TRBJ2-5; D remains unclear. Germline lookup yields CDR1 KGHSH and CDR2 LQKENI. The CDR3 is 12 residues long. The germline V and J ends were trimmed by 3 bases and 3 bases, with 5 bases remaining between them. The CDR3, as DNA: TGTGCCAGCTCACCCTCCGAAGAGACCCAGTACTTC. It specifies CASSPSEETQYF.

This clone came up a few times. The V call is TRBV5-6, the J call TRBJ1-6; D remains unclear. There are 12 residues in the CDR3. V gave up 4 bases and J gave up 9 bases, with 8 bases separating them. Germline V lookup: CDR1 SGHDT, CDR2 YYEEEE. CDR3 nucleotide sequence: TGTGCCAGCAGCGGACGGGGTTCACCCCTCCACTTT. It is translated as CASSGRGSPLHF.